These 32 T cell receptor beta chains originate from one sample sequenced in a study of blood T cells in healthy people across ages. The use of a sample-barcoded 5' primer and a J-beta primer mix characterized a second PCR of roughly 6 to 11 cycles. TCRdb re-called the 5' RACE reads with MiXCR, one entry per CDR3 protein. The sample gives fewer than 650,000 distinct CDR3 sequences, 25% to 35% of which show up once; approximately 3.6% is in the top ten. These data also featured in a second study, about T cells of mothers and their children.

Sequencing input: blood. The receptors shown here come from a boy aged 2-15 years in good health.

As for this clonotype: A much larger clone differs from this one at a single base, so this may be a read error. CDR3 in DNA: TGTGCCAGCAGCTCGACAGGGCACACTGAAGCTTTCTTT. As protein: CASSSTGHTEAFF. This chain uses TRBV12-3 or TRBV12-4 with TRBJ1-1; 7 positions match TRBD1. This CDR3 is built from 13 residues. J lost 3 bases, V lost 6 bases, and 4 bases had no gene match.

J is TRBJ2-2 and V is TRBV6-6; TRBD1 agrees at 10 bases. The CDR3 runs to 15 residues. CDR1 and CDR2 from the germline V gene are MNHNY and SVGAGI (reference sequence). Trimming removed 3 bases from V and 4 bases from J; junction bases left unmatched: 2. The CDR3 spells CASSYRTGGTGELFF. As DNA, the CDR3 is TGTGCCAGCAGTTATCGGACAGGGGGCACCGGGGAGCTGTTTTTT.

The CDR3 is CSARDQGLYNEQFF. CDR3 sequence (DNA): TGCAGTGCTAGAGATCAAGGACTATACAATGAGCAGTTCTTC. V is TRBV20-1 and J is TRBJ2-1; a weak D match, TRBD2 (6 bases). V lost 0 bases and J 4 bases, leaving 10 bases between the germline ends. Germline V gene data show CDR1 as DFQATT and CDR2 as SNEGSKA (reference sequence). The CDR3 totals 14 residues.

In this sample, this clonotype turned up a few times. The chain combines TRBV28 with TRBJ1-4; no definite D call. The CDR3 covers 14 residues. Germline V gene sequence: CDR1 MDHEN, CDR2 SYDVKM. The V gene lost 6 bases and the J gene lost 4 bases, with 12 bases spanning the gap. In nucleotides, the CDR3 is TGTGCCAGCAGCCTGCCGGGCCTTAATGAAAAACTGTTTTTT. It is translated as CASSLPGLNEKLFF.

This clonotype came up a few times. The conserved closing phenylalanine or tryptophan is absent in this CDR3, likely reflecting a read error. The gene calls are TRBV19 and TRBJ2-5; TRBD2 aligns across 7 bases. Trimming took 5 bases from V and 5 from J; bases not matched to a gene: 14. The CDR3 extends over 16 amino acids. Germline-derived CDR1 and CDR2 are LNHDA and SQIVND (reference sequence). CDR3 sequence reads: CASSGHYGGTRETQYI. The CDR3 DNA sequence: TGTGCCAGTAGTGGCCACTACGGGGGGACCCGGGAGACCCAGTACATC.

The chain employs TRBV7-6 and TRBJ2-5; 15 bases are shared with TRBD2. The tail of the sequence fits TRBJ2-7 better, so the J call may be wrong. Germline-derived CDR1 and CDR2 are SGHVS and FNYEAQ. The CDR3 sequence is 19 residues long. In DNA, the CDR3 is TGTGCCAGCAGCTTTCTTAGCGGGACTAGCGGGGGGATTCCGTACGAGCAGTACTTC. Translation: CASSFLSGTSGGIPYEQYF.

The rearrangement uses TRBV18 and TRBJ2-5; TRBD1 matches 7 bases. The V and J ends lost 3 bases and 3 bases, in that order; junction bases with no gene match: 7. Germline loops: CDR1 KGHSH, CDR2 LQKENI. CDR3 length: 15 amino acids. The CDR3 reads CASSPEGGLKETQYF. CDR3 coding DNA: TGTGCCAGCTCACCTGAAGGGGGCCTAAAAGAGACCCAGTACTTC.

Many counts were recorded for this clonotype. The chain is built from TRBV5-1 and TRBJ2-2; D gene ambiguous. The V gene's germline CDR1 is SGHRS and CDR2 YFSETQ. This CDR3 has 13 residues. With 2 bases removed from V and 4 bases from J, the gap between germline ends came to 6 bases. The CDR3 protein is CASSLLSTGELFF. The CDR3 DNA is TGCGCCAGCAGCTTATTAAGCACCGGGGAGCTGTTTTTT.

This clonotype came up a few times. V is TRBV20-1 and J is TRBJ2-1; D possibly corresponds to TRBD2 (6 bases). Germline loops: CDR1 DFQATT, CDR2 SNEGSKA (reference sequence). This CDR3 region has 17 residues. The V gene lost 5 bases and the J gene lost 1 base, with 21 bases spanning the gap. Here the CDR3 DNA reads TGCAGTGCTCGAAACAGAGGGACTCGCTATTCCTACAATGAGCAGTTCTTC. Translating it yields CSARNRGTRYSYNEQFF.

This clonotype turned up a few times. The J gene is TRBJ2-7, the V gene TRBV7-9; D is perhaps TRBD1 (6 bases). There are 13 residues in the CDR3. The germline V gene has CDR1 SEHNR and CDR2 FQNEAQ (reference sequence). V was trimmed by 6 bases and J by 3 bases, leaving 12 bases between them. The DNA of the CDR3 is TGTGCCAGCAGACCGGGACATGGCTACGAGCAGTACTTC. Its protein is CASRPGHGYEQYF.

The gene calls are TRBV6-1 and TRBJ1-2; D not certain. Germline V lookup: CDR1 MNHNS, CDR2 SASEGT. The CDR3 covers 13 residues. V was shortened by 1 base and J by 4 bases, with 7 bases between the two germline ends. The CDR3 bases are TGTGCCAGCAGTGAAGGCCTGACCTATGGCTACACCTTC. It codes for CASSEGLTYGYTF.

This clonotype was seen a few times. The CDR3 DNA reads TGTGCCAGTAGTACTCGACAGGGGAACACTGAAGCTTTCTTT. Its translation: CASSTRQGNTEAFF. V usage is TRBV19 and J usage is TRBJ1-1, with 7 bases aligning to TRBD1. Germline assignment: CDR1 LNHDA and CDR2 SQIVND (reference sequence). V shed 4 bases, J shed 1 base, and the junction held 3 bases outside the gene matches. This CDR3 has 14 residues.

This clonotype was observed a single time. The genes are TRBV7-2 and TRBJ1-5; a possible D gene is TRBD1 (6 bases). V was trimmed by 6 bases and J by 11 bases, leaving 23 bases between them. This CDR3 is 15 amino acids long. CDR1 and CDR2 from the germline V gene are SGHTA and FQGNSA. CDR3 loop: CASRDTGRLGGAQHF. CDR3 nucleotides: TGTGCCAGCAGAGATACAGGGAGGCTCGGGGGGGCCCAGCATTTT.

This clonotype was counted only a few times. This chain uses TRBV20-1 with TRBJ2-7; 9 nucleotides align to TRBD2. V was clipped by 0 bases and J by 2 bases; unmatched bases: 5. The CDR3 consists of 15 residues. CDR1 and CDR2 (germline): DFQATT, SNEGSKA (reference sequence). CDR3 region: CSARDLGGGAYEQYF. The DNA for the CDR3 is TGCAGTGCTAGAGATTTAGGCGGGGGGGCCTACGAGCAGTACTTC.

This clonotype has a handful of counts. This chain joins TRBV5-1 and TRBJ2-5; 8 bases are shared with TRBD1. This CDR3 has 16 residues. Germline V gene lookup returns CDR1 SGHRS and CDR2 YFSETQ. J gave up 4 bases and V 4 bases, and 12 bases lay outside the gene matches. The CDR3 here is CASSPPVRGPTETQYF. For the CDR3, the DNA is TGCGCCAGCAGCCCTCCGGTCAGGGGGCCGACAGAGACCCAGTACTTC.

J is TRBJ2-1 and V is TRBV6-6; 11 nucleotides align to TRBD2. The junction had 3 bases not matched to a gene; V was cut back by 0 bases and J by 8 bases. This CDR3 is built from 15 residues. Germline-derived CDR1 and CDR2 are MNHNY and SVGAGI (reference sequence). The CDR3 region has the DNA TGTGCCAGCAGTTACTCTAGCGGGAGGGCCCATGAGCAGTTCTTC. This sequence encodes CASSYSSGRAHEQFF.

The gene calls are TRBV9 and TRBJ1-1; D is perhaps TRBD1 (6 bases). This CDR3 has 16 amino acids. Germline CDR1 reads SGDLS; CDR2 reads YYNGEE. Trimming pared 0 bases from V and 3 bases from J, leaving 15 bases between. CDR3 region: CASSVEGDGGHTEAFF. In DNA, the CDR3 is TGTGCCAGCAGCGTAGAGGGGGACGGGGGGCACACTGAAGCTTTCTTT.

This clonotype was counted between two and nine times. The chain is built from TRBV29-1 and TRBJ1-1; D perhaps matches TRBD1 (6 bases). From germline, CDR1 is SQVTM and CDR2 ANQGSEA. Trimming left V 7 bases short and J 0 bases short, with 12 bases between. This CDR3 region has 13 residues. The chain's CDR3 is CSAAGTLNTEAFF. CDR3 in DNA: TGCAGCGCCGCCGGGACACTGAACACTGAAGCTTTCTTT.

The chain has TRBV20-1 and TRBJ1-2; D perhaps matches TRBD1 (5 bases). V was pared by 1 base and J by 4 bases, with 10 bases between. CDR3 length: 13 residues. The germline V gene has CDR1 DFQATT and CDR2 SNEGSKA (reference sequence). CDR3 protein: CSARVSRGYGYTF. CDR3 nucleotide sequence: TGCAGTGCTAGAGTTTCGAGGGGCTATGGCTACACCTTC.

The table lists this clonotype with many counts. The J gene is TRBJ2-5, the V gene TRBV29-1; the D is unclear. The germline V gene encodes CDR1 SQVTM and CDR2 ANQGSEA. V dropped 3 bases and J dropped 4 bases, with 12 bases sitting between them. CDR3 size: 13 residues. The CDR3, as DNA: TGCAGCGTTGAGTCCGTGGCAGGAGAGACCCAGTACTTC. Translating gives CSVESVAGETQYF.

The chain employs TRBV6-4 and TRBJ2-5, with D perhaps given as TRBD1 or TRBD2 (5 bases each). Germline CDR1 is MRHNA and CDR2 is SNTAGT. The V end lost 6 bases, the J end lost 3 bases, and 20 bases lay between the germline ends. There are 16 residues in the CDR3. CDR3 in DNA: TGTGCCAGCAGCCGGGACCCGCCGGGCACAAAAGAGACCCAGTACTTC. Its protein product is CASSRDPPGTKETQYF.

The gene calls are TRBV29-1 and TRBJ2-5; no reliable D call. CDR3 length: 13 amino acids. V lost 3 bases and J 2 bases, leaving 10 bases between the germline ends. Germline CDR1 is SQVTM and CDR2 is ANQGSEA. Here the CDR3 DNA reads TGCAGCGTTGATGTCCAAAGGCAAGAGACCCAGTACTTC. It codes for CSVDVQRQETQYF.

The rearrangement links TRBV3-1 to TRBJ2-5; no firm D call. The end of the DNA aligns better with TRBJ2-7, so the J call may be wrong. Germline CDR1 LGHDT, CDR2 YNNKEL (reference sequence). This CDR3 is built from 16 residues. Here the CDR3 DNA reads TGTGCCAGCAGCCAAGTTCCGGTACGATCCCTCTACGAGCAGTACTTC. Amino acid sequence: CASSQVPVRSLYEQYF.

This CDR3 is CASSLVTAAEAFF. The CDR3 DNA is TGTGCCAGCAGCTTAGTAACGGCGGCTGAAGCTTTCTTT. V usage is TRBV7-2 and J usage is TRBJ1-1; D is unresolved. Trimming cost V 1 base and J 6 bases, with 9 bases left between them. CDR1 is SGHTA, CDR2 FQGNSA, per germline. The CDR3 consists of 13 residues. Based on the CDR3 plus reference TRBV7-2 and TRBJ1-1, the full variable domain is GAGVSQSPSNKVTEKGKDVELRCDPISGHTALYWYRQSLGQGLEFLIYFQGNSAPDKSGLPSDRFSAERTGGSVSTLTIQRTQQEDSAVYLCASSLVTAAEAFFGQGTRLTVV.

This clonotype was seen a few times. The chain combines TRBV20-1 with TRBJ2-7, with D possibly matching TRBD2 (6 bases). Per the germline V gene, CDR1 is DFQATT and CDR2 is SNEGSKA (reference sequence). V lost 2 bases to trimming and J lost 3 bases, with 14 bases between them. The CDR3 runs 14 residues. CDR3 amino acids: CSARPRDSIYEQYF. The DNA for the CDR3 is TGCAGTGCTAGACCCCGGGACTCCATCTACGAGCAGTACTTC.

This chain connects TRBV24-1 to TRBJ2-1; TRBD1 agrees at 7 bases. V trimming: 3 bases; J trimming: 5 bases; junction bases outside the gene matches: 6. CDR1 and CDR2 (germline): KGHDR, SFDVKD. This CDR3 region has 15 residues. The CDR3 DNA reads as TGTGCCACCAGTGATATTTGGGACAGCAACAATGAGCAGTTCTTC. Protein product: CATSDIWDSNNEQFF.

The genes are TRBV12-3 or TRBV12-4 and TRBJ1-5; D remains unclear. Trimming cost V 10 bases and J 4 bases, with 14 bases left between them. There are 13 residues in the CDR3. The CDR3: CATQIAMNQPQHF. CDR3 DNA sequence: TGTGCCACCCAGATCGCGATGAATCAGCCCCAGCATTTT.

This chain joins TRBV7-3 and TRBJ1-4, with D unresolved. V lost 5 bases to trimming and J lost 5 bases, with 9 bases between them. The CDR3 is 13 amino acids. The germline V gene encodes CDR1 SGHTA and CDR2 FQGTGA. CDR3 region: CASSRRPNEKLFF. DNA of the CDR3: TGTGCCAGCAGCCGTCGACCCAATGAAAAACTGTTTTTT.

This clonotype was recorded at least ten times. The chain recombines TRBV7-2 with TRBJ2-3; 11 positions agree with TRBD2. V gave up 6 bases and J gave up 2 bases; unmatched junction bases: 4. This CDR3 is 15 amino acids long. Germline CDR1 is SGHTA and CDR2 is FQGNSA. CDR3 nucleotides: TGTGCCAGCAGTTCTAGCGGGAGGCCCACAGATACGCAGTATTTT. Its translation is CASSSSGRPTDTQYF.

The V call is TRBV12-3 or TRBV12-4, the J call TRBJ2-3; D may match TRBD1 or TRBD2 (5 bases each). The V gene lost 6 bases and the J gene lost 3 bases, with 22 bases spanning the gap. The CDR3 spans 17 residues. For the CDR3, the DNA is TGTGCCAGCAGACAAACTATCGGGGCTGTGGGGACAGATACGCAGTATTTT. Protein sequence: CASRQTIGAVGTDTQYF.

This clonotype came up a few times. The CDR3 loop reads CAISAGGQTQYF. DNA of the CDR3: TGTGCCATCAGTGCGGGGGGGCAGACCCAGTACTTC. The V gene is TRBV10-3, the J gene TRBJ2-5; 8 nucleotides line up with TRBD2. CDR3 length: 12 residues. J was trimmed by 6 bases and V by 4 bases; bases with no gene match: 1. Germline V gene sequence: CDR1 ENHRY, CDR2 SYGVKD.

This clonotype showed up just a few times. The rearrangement joins TRBV20-1 to TRBJ1-5; 9 bases map to TRBD1. The CDR3 sequence is 13 residues long. Per germline, CDR1 DFQATT and CDR2 SNEGSKA (reference sequence). V shed 6 bases, J shed 4 bases, and the junction held 4 bases outside the gene matches. CDR3 bases: TGCAGTGCCCGGACAGGGGAAAATCAGCCCCAGCATTTT. It translates to CSARTGENQPQHF.